Below are 22 T cell receptor beta chains sequenced from a single sample in a study of graft-versus-host responses after intestinal transplantation. Some clones are missing from TCRdb's copy, which holds only in-frame ones; the method was immunoSEQ multiplex PCR. The sample lists 40,000 or so clones, over 90% seen once, with approximately 20% in the top ten. No antigens are known for them. Sequencing was performed on unstimulated CD8+ T cells sorted from spleen or lymph node cells, taken before transplant. The receptors stem from a human donor who was the organ donor for an intestinal transplant.

The chain carries TRBV28 and TRBJ2-5, with D possibly TRBD1 on 5 matching bases. CDR1 MDHEN and CDR2 SYDVKM come from the germline V gene. This CDR3 spans 14 amino acids. Trimming took off 5 bases at V and 7 bases at J, with 17 bases between the two ends. The CDR3 nucleotides are TGTGCCAGCAGTACCCGGGCAGGGTGGGGGACCCAGTACTTC. It translates to CASSTRAGWGTQYF.

The chain joins TRBV7-2 to TRBJ2-3; 10 nucleotides agree with TRBD2. The V gene end was trimmed by 2 bases and the J gene end by 4 bases; junction bases not matched to a gene: 9. The CDR3 totals 17 residues. Germline V CDR1 and CDR2: SGHTA, FQGNSA. The CDR3 protein is CASSLRLAGEGADTQYF. The CDR3 DNA is TGTGCCAGCAGCTTACGCCTAGCGGGAGAGGGTGCAGATACGCAGTATTTT.

This sequence joins TRBV27 and TRBJ2-2; D uncertain. The CDR3 covers 13 residues. Germline V gene lookup returns CDR1 MNHEY and CDR2 SMNVEV (reference sequence). V shed 4 bases and J shed 7 bases, with 10 bases lying between them. The chain's CDR3 is CASSWGLGGELFF. CDR3 in DNA: TGTGCCAGCAGTTGGGGTTTGGGCGGGGAGCTGTTTTTT.

The chain recombines TRBV7-3 with TRBJ2-3, with 8 bases identical to TRBD2. V shed 3 bases, J shed 4 bases, and the junction held 9 bases outside the gene matches. CDR1 is SGHTA, CDR2 FQGTGA, per germline. This CDR3 contains 16 residues. The DNA for the CDR3 is TGTGCCAGCAGCTTGGGACTAGAAAGCGGGGCAGATACGCAGTATTTT. Translating it yields CASSLGLESGADTQYF. The variable domain in full, with the rest retrieved from reference TRBV7-3 and TRBJ2-3, is GAGVSQTPSNKVTEKGKYVELRCDPISGHTALYWYRQSLGQGPEFLIYFQGTGAADDSGLPNDRFFAVRPEGSVSTLKIQRTERGDSAVYLCASSLGLESGADTQYFGPGTRLTVL.

The genes are TRBV6-6 and TRBJ1-1; D gene uncertain. V lost 6 bases to trimming and J lost 4 bases, with 15 bases between them. Germline CDR1 and CDR2: MNHNY and SVGAGI (reference sequence). The CDR3 totals 14 residues. Written as DNA, the CDR3 is TGTGCCAGCAGGACCGGTTTCTCCAGCACTGAAGCTTTCTTT. Amino acid sequence: CASRTGFSSTEAFF.

J is TRBJ2-3 and V is TRBV5-1; no definite D call. V was cut by 3 bases and J by 0 bases, with 8 bases left in between. This CDR3 has 14 amino acids. The V gene's germline CDR1 is SGHRS and CDR2 YFSETQ. This CDR3 reads CASSSVFSTDTQYF. CDR3 nucleotides: TGCGCCAGCAGCTCTGTCTTTAGCACAGATACGCAGTATTTT.

This clone came up a few times. The chain couples TRBV19 to TRBJ2-4; 9 bases fit TRBD1. The CDR3 has 14 residues. Germline lookup yields CDR1 LNHDA and CDR2 SQIVND (reference sequence). Trimming cost V 9 bases and J 6 bases; bases outside gene matches: 9. The CDR3 DNA reads TGTGCCAGCCTGGACAGGGGAAGGCGAAACATTCAGTACTTC. Amino acid sequence: CASLDRGRRNIQYF.

This chain connects TRBV5-1 to TRBJ2-5; 8 bases line up with TRBD1. The CDR3 is 14 amino acids. The germline V gene has CDR1 SGHRS and CDR2 YFSETQ. V trimming: 0 bases; J trimming: 2 bases; junction bases outside the gene matches: 0. CDR3 in amino acids: CASSLGQGQETQYF. In nucleotides, the CDR3 is TGCGCCAGCAGCTTGGGACAGGGGCAAGAGACCCAGTACTTC.

J is TRBJ2-1 and V is TRBV9; tentative D call: TRBD2 (6 bases). The CDR3 covers 15 residues. Deletions cut 4 bases from V and 2 bases from J, with 13 bases between. The germline V gene has CDR1 SGDLS and CDR2 YYNGEE. CDR3 in amino acids: CASSLGAGPYNEQFF. DNA of the CDR3: TGTGCCAGCAGCCTCGGGGCGGGACCCTACAATGAGCAGTTCTTC.

In this sample, this clone turned up a few times. This sequence joins TRBV13 and TRBJ1-4; D remains unclear. The CDR3 runs 12 residues. The V end was cut by 0 bases, the J end by 12 bases, with 8 bases between. CDR1 and CDR2 (germline): PRHDT, FYEKMQ (reference sequence). CDR3: CASSLGGSQLFF. The CDR3 DNA follows: TGTGCCAGCAGCTTAGGCGGAAGTCAACTGTTTTTT. Filled out from reference TRBV13 and TRBJ1-4, the complete variable domain reads AAGVIQSPRHLIKEKRETATLKCYPIPRHDTVYWYQQGPGQDPQFLISFYEKMQSDKGSIPDRFSAQQFSDYHSELNMSSLELGDSALYFCASSLGGSQLFFGSGTQLSVL.

This clone was detected only once. This chain links TRBV6-5 with TRBJ1-1; 8 bases fit TRBD1. J lost 4 bases, V lost 5 bases, and 6 bases had no gene match. CDR3 length: 14 residues. In germline, CDR1 is MNHEY, CDR2 SVGAGI. For the CDR3, the DNA is TGTGCCAGCAGTGACGGACAGGGCCCCACTGAAGCTTTCTTT. Its translation: CASSDGQGPTEAFF.

This chain links TRBV6-5 with TRBJ2-7; 7 bases are a match to TRBD2. This CDR3 spans 15 amino acids. The germline CDR1 and CDR2 sequences are MNHEY and SVGAGI. Trimming at V came to 9 bases and at J to 3 bases, leaving 14 bases not matched to a gene. The CDR3 DNA reads as TGTGCCAGTCACAATGGCGGGAGAGGGTACTACGAGCAGTACTTC. This sequence encodes CASHNGGRGYYEQYF.

A few counts support this clone. The chain combines TRBV28 with TRBJ1-4; TRBD1 aligns across 7 bases. CDR1 MDHEN and CDR2 SYDVKM come from the germline V gene. J was trimmed by 2 bases and V by 7 bases; bases with no gene match: 7. CDR3 length: 15 residues. The CDR3 nucleotides read TGTGCCAGCACCCTGTCAGGGGGGACTAATGAAAAACTGTTTTTT. This gives the protein CASTLSGGTNEKLFF.

The chain carries TRBV5-4 and TRBJ2-7, with 13 nucleotides matching TRBD2. Germline lookup yields CDR1 SGHNT and CDR2 YYREEE (reference sequence). The CDR3 spans 13 residues. V was pared by 3 bases and J by 6 bases, with 0 bases of the junction left unmatched. CDR3 coding DNA: TGTGCCAGCAGCTGGACTAGCGGGAGCGAGCAGTACTTC. Residues: CASSWTSGSEQYF. The variable domain in full, with the rest retrieved from reference TRBV5-4 and TRBJ2-7, is ETGVTQSPTHLIKTRGQQVTLRCSSQSGHNTVSWYQQALGQGPQFIFQYYREEENGRGNFPPRFSGLQFPNYSSELNVNALELDDSALYLCASSWTSGSEQYFGPGTRLTVT.

The sample holds one count of this clone. The chain joins TRBV28 to TRBJ2-1, with D unclear. The germline gives CDR1 MDHEN, CDR2 SYDVKM. V lost 2 bases to trimming and J lost 2 bases, with 10 bases between them. The CDR3 is 15 amino acids. In nucleotides, the CDR3 is TGTGCCAGCAGTTTACGAACAGCTACCTACAATGAGCAGTTCTTC. This codes for CASSLRTATYNEQFF.

CDR3 in DNA: TGCGCCAGCAGCCAAGAGTGGGCTACTCACACAGATACGCAGTATTTT. Its translation is CASSQEWATHTDTQYF. V gene TRBV4-3 combines with J gene TRBJ2-3; D is uncertain. Trimming pared 0 bases from V and 2 bases from J, leaving 12 bases between. The V gene's germline CDR1 is LGHNA and CDR2 YSLEER. There are 16 residues in the CDR3.

J is TRBJ2-1 and V is TRBV6-5; 8 positions match TRBD2. Germline CDR1 MNHEY, CDR2 SVGAGI. There are 15 residues in the CDR3. V was pared by 0 bases and J by 8 bases, with 6 bases of the junction left unmatched. The CDR3 DNA sequence: TGTGCCAGCAGTTACTCGAGCGGGAGCGGGTATGAGCAGTTCTTC. Its protein is CASSYSSGSGYEQFF.

This sequence joins TRBV9 and TRBJ1-1; possibly TRBD1 for D (6 bases). This CDR3 has 13 amino acids. V lost 0 bases and J 3 bases, leaving 6 bases between the germline ends. Germline V gives CDR1 SGDLS, CDR2 YYNGEE. DNA for the CDR3: TGTGCCAGCAGCGTAGGGGGGCACACTGAAGCTTTCTTT. This encodes CASSVGGHTEAFF.

V is TRBV10-3 and J is TRBJ2-1; D is unresolved. Germline-derived CDR1 and CDR2 are ENHRY and SYGVKD. The CDR3 has 14 amino acids. V was trimmed by 2 bases and J by 5 bases, leaving 10 bases between them. The CDR3 DNA is TGTGCCATCAGTGAGACCCCCTGGGACAATGAGCAGTTCTTC. It encodes CAISETPWDNEQFF.

This clone was seen once. This chain links TRBV9 with TRBJ1-2, with no clear D. V dropped 4 bases and J dropped 6 bases, with 16 bases sitting between them. Germline V gives CDR1 SGDLS, CDR2 YYNGEE. CDR3 length: 14 amino acids. DNA for the CDR3: TGTGCCAGCAGCCCACAAAATGTTCGGGATGGCTACACCTTC. Translated: CASSPQNVRDGYTF. The full variable domain, its missing parts supplied by reference TRBV9 and TRBJ1-2, is DSGVTQTPKHLITATGQRVTLRCSPRSGDLSVYWYQQSLDQGLQFLIQYYNGEERAKGNILERFSAQQFPDLHSELNLSSLELGDSALYFCASSPQNVRDGYTFGSGTRLTVV.

The chain employs TRBV7-7 and TRBJ2-6; the D is unclear. The CDR3 is 18 amino acids. Trimming took off 5 bases at V and 5 bases at J, with 22 bases between the two ends. Germline V gene sequence: CDR1 SSHAT, CDR2 FNYEAQ (reference sequence). The CDR3 DNA reads TGTGCCAGCAGCGTCATTGCAGTGCCACAAAGTCGGGCCAACGTCCTGACTTTC. As protein: CASSVIAVPQSRANVLTF.

The chain recombines TRBV27 with TRBJ1-1; D might be TRBD1 (5 bases). V lost 5 bases and J 1 base, leaving 14 bases between the germline ends. CDR3 size: 15 residues. From germline, CDR1 is MNHEY and CDR2 SMNVEV (reference sequence). The CDR3 loop reads CASSPFAGTNTEAFF. The CDR3, as DNA: TGTGCCAGCAGTCCCTTTGCCGGGACGAACACTGAAGCTTTCTTT.